Following are 25 T cell receptor beta chains from one sample sequenced in a study of T cells in Graves' hyperthyroidism and ophthalmopathy. Amplification of TCR beta CDR3 regions was performed using RNA transcripts as template. HTBI primers were used for first-round RT-PCR of the TCR CDR3. TCRdb called the multiplex PCR reads again in MiXCR, with one record for every CDR3 protein. The table shows roughly 570,000 distinct CDR3 sequences, with approximately 44% occurring only once. Sequenced: peripheral blood or thyroid tissue (not recorded which). The receptors come from an adult woman with Graves' disease, either hyperthyroidism or ophthalmopathy (not recorded which).

V and J are TRBV12-3 or TRBV12-4 and TRBJ1-4; D may be TRBD1 (5 bases). The V and J ends lost 3 bases and 6 bases respectively, with 17 bases between them. The CDR3 loop spans 16 amino acids. The CDR3 coding sequence is TGTGCCAGCAGTTTTCAGGGAACCCAGCAACATGAAAAACTGTTTTTT. It encodes CASSFQGTQQHEKLFF.

There are many counts of this clonotype. CDR3 in amino acids: CASRDRVDNSPLHF. As DNA, the CDR3 is TGTGCCTCCAGGGACAGGGTCGATAATTCACCCCTCCACTTT. The chain carries TRBV10-3 and TRBJ1-6; 9 bases map to TRBD1. The germline gives CDR1 ENHRY, CDR2 SYGVKD. The CDR3 totals 14 residues. Trimming took 11 bases from V and 5 from J; bases not matched to a gene: 7.

At least ten counts were recorded for this clonotype. The CDR3 loop is CASSLSWGDSPLHF. In DNA, the CDR3 is TGTGCCAGTAGTCTCTCTTGGGGGGATTCACCCCTCCACTTT. The chain uses TRBV19 and TRBJ1-6; a possible D gene is TRBD1 (5 bases). The CDR3 runs 14 residues. Germline assignment: CDR1 LNHDA and CDR2 SQIVND (reference sequence). The V and J ends lost 5 bases and 8 bases respectively, with 13 bases between them.

This clonotype occurred many times. For the CDR3, the DNA is TGCGCCAGCAGCTGGGGACAGTCCTACACTGAAGCTTTCTTT. As protein: CASSWGQSYTEAFF. The chain combines TRBV5-1 with TRBJ1-1, with 7 positions matching TRBD1. From germline, CDR1 is SGHRS and CDR2 YFSETQ. Trimming took 3 bases from V and 3 from J; bases not matched to a gene: 5. This CDR3 spans 14 amino acids. Variable domain in full (rest from reference TRBV5-1 and TRBJ1-1): KAGVTQTPRYLIKTRGQQVTLSCSPISGHRSVSWYQQTPGQGLQFLFEYFSETQRNKGNFPGRFSGRQFSNSRSEMNVSTLELGDSALYLCASSWGQSYTEAFFGQGTRLTVV.

This clonotype was seen only a few times. A much larger clonotype is one base distant, so this may be a read error. This chain joins TRBV29-1 and TRBJ2-7; D is perhaps TRBD2 (6 bases). V was shortened by 7 bases and J by 3 bases, with 19 bases between the two germline ends. Germline lookup yields CDR1 SQVTM and CDR2 ANQGSEA. The CDR3 runs to 14 residues. The CDR3 reads CSAVFPGLNYEQYF. The CDR3 nucleotides read TGCAGCGCTGTCTTTCCGGGACTGAACTACGAGCAGTACTTC.

This clonotype was recorded many times. The chain recombines TRBV10-1 with TRBJ1-4; TRBD1 is a possible D gene (5 bases). Germline assignment: CDR1 WNHNN and CDR2 SYGVQD (reference sequence). The V end lost 8 bases, the J end lost 8 bases, and 15 bases lay between the germline ends. This CDR3 contains 13 residues. CDR3 region: CASQRGVREKLFF. DNA of the CDR3: TGCGCCAGCCAGAGGGGAGTTCGGGAAAAACTGTTTTTT.

This clonotype was seen a few times. This chain uses TRBV20-1 with TRBJ1-2, with D hard to call. The V and J ends lost 6 bases and 5 bases respectively, with 19 bases between them. This CDR3 comprises 14 residues. Germline values: CDR1 DFQATT, CDR2 SNEGSKA (reference sequence). CDR3 sequence reads: CSAEDWGGGYGYTF. DNA for the CDR3: TGCAGTGCCGAGGATTGGGGAGGCGGATATGGCTACACCTTC.

The J gene is TRBJ1-2, the V gene TRBV2; a weak D match, TRBD1 (6 bases). Germline values: CDR1 SNHLY, CDR2 FYNNEI. V lost 6 bases, J lost 8 bases, and 19 bases lay in between. The CDR3 runs 14 residues. This CDR3 reads CASSLEGRGGGYTF. The CDR3 bases are TGTGCCAGCAGCTTAGAGGGCAGGGGAGGAGGCTACACCTTC.

This clonotype was found many times. This rearrangement joins TRBV7-9 to TRBJ1-1, with D hard to call. The CDR3 totals 11 residues. Germline values: CDR1 SEHNR, CDR2 FQNEAQ (reference sequence). Trimming cost V 5 bases and J 4 bases, with 5 bases left between them. This chain's CDR3 is CASSITTEAFF. In nucleotides, the CDR3 is TGTGCCAGCAGCATAACCACTGAAGCTTTCTTT.

This clonotype was detected ten times or more. The chain recombines TRBV28 with TRBJ1-3; maybe TRBD1 (5 bases). V gave up 10 bases and J gave up 1 base, with 14 bases separating them. CDR3 length: 14 amino acids. Germline V gene data show CDR1 as MDHEN and CDR2 as SYDVKM. The CDR3 sequence is CATTSAGSGNTIYF. CDR3 DNA: TGTGCCACCACGAGCGCAGGGTCTGGAAACACCATATATTTT.

Here the CDR3 reads CSVADSGGRETQYF. The CDR3 DNA is TGCAGCGTCGCAGACTCCGGGGGAAGGGAGACCCAGTACTTC. The rearrangement joins TRBV29-1 to TRBJ2-5; maybe TRBD2 (6 bases). The CDR3 length is 14 residues. V lost 6 bases to trimming and J lost 5 bases, with 19 bases between them. Germline-derived CDR1 and CDR2 are SQVTM and ANQGSEA.

The gene calls are TRBV29-1 and TRBJ1-1, with D unresolved. Deletions cut 5 bases from V and 4 bases from J, with 11 bases between. CDR3 size: 12 residues. Germline assignment: CDR1 SQVTM and CDR2 ANQGSEA. For the CDR3, the DNA is TGCAGCGTTCCTGTCGGCGGCACTGAAGCTTTCTTT. Its translation is CSVPVGGTEAFF.

J is TRBJ1-6 and V is TRBV28; D is ambiguous. The CDR3 spans 14 residues. Trimming cost V 10 bases and J 0 bases, with 10 bases left between them. CDR1 is MDHEN, CDR2 SYDVKM, per germline. CDR3 amino acids: CATKDRSYNSPLHF. CDR3 bases: TGTGCCACGAAGGATCGCTCCTATAATTCACCCCTCCACTTT.

This clonotype was seen at least ten times. The gene calls are TRBV4-1 and TRBJ1-5; the match to TRBD1 covers 9 bases. The CDR3 sequence is 14 residues long. CDR1 is MGHRA, CDR2 YSYEKL, per germline. V lost 6 bases and J lost 1; bases outside the gene matches: 1. CDR3 coding DNA: TGCGCCAGCAGGGGACAGGGAAGCAATCAGCCCCAGCATTTT. Amino acid sequence: CASRGQGSNQPQHF.

The chain employs TRBV15 and TRBJ1-4, with a tentative D call TRBD1 (5 bases). Per germline, CDR1 LNHNV and CDR2 YYDKDF (reference sequence). V was cut by 5 bases and J by 0 bases, with 13 bases left in between. The CDR3 runs to 16 residues. Here the CDR3 DNA reads TGTGCCACCAGCGCCCGGGGGGTAGCAACTAATGAAAAACTGTTTTTT. Its translation: CATSARGVATNEKLFF.

The chain links TRBV10-3 to TRBJ2-7; D remains unclear. The CDR3 runs 15 residues. Germline V gene lookup returns CDR1 ENHRY and CDR2 SYGVKD. Trimming pared 0 bases from V and 2 bases from J, leaving 11 bases between. CDR3 amino acids: CAISESLGVTYEQYF. DNA for the CDR3: TGTGCCATCAGTGAGTCCCTAGGTGTTACCTACGAGCAGTACTTC.

This rearrangement joins TRBV11-3 to TRBJ1-6; no definite D call. The CDR3 is made up of 15 amino acids. V shed 4 bases and J shed 8 bases, with 15 bases lying between them. Germline lookup yields CDR1 SGHNT and CDR2 YENEEA. CDR3 loop: CASSSGGRCYSPLHF. The DNA for the CDR3 is TGTGCCAGCAGCTCTGGCGGGAGGTGCTATTCACCCCTCCACTTT.

The CDR3 reads CSVDPGLHQETQYF. CDR3 DNA: TGCAGCGTTGACCCGGGACTACACCAAGAGACCCAGTACTTC. V is TRBV29-1 and J is TRBJ2-5; 7 positions agree with TRBD2. This CDR3 spans 14 amino acids. Losses at the gene ends were 3 bases for V and 0 bases for J; bases not matched to a gene: 4. The germline CDR1 and CDR2 sequences are SQVTM and ANQGSEA.

The chain uses TRBV7-9 and TRBJ1-3; 7 bases agree with TRBD1. Trimming at V came to 6 bases and at J to 9 bases, leaving 14 bases not matched to a gene. Germline CDR1 SEHNR, CDR2 FQNEAQ (reference sequence). The CDR3 is 15 amino acids. The CDR3 sequence is CASSPDRETRGTIYF. The CDR3 DNA reads as TGTGCCAGCAGTCCTGACAGGGAGACCCGGGGCACCATATATTTT.

This clonotype showed up many times. The J gene is TRBJ1-2, the V gene TRBV9, with D hard to call. Trimming removed 0 bases at V and 5 bases at J, with 8 bases between. CDR3 length: 13 amino acids. CDR1 is SGDLS and CDR2 is YYNGEE in the germline V gene. CDR3 sequence reads: CASSVGQEYGYTF. CDR3 DNA: TGTGCCAGCAGCGTAGGGCAGGAATATGGCTACACCTTC.

This clonotype was seen repeatedly, ten times or more. The rearrangement uses TRBV6-6 and TRBJ1-5; D unclear. V was shortened by 2 bases and J by 4 bases, with 12 bases between the two germline ends. This CDR3 comprises 15 residues. The germline CDR1 and CDR2 sequences are MNHNY and SVGAGI (reference sequence). CDR3 in amino acids: CASSYDIPWNQPQHF. The CDR3, as DNA: TGTGCCAGCAGTTACGACATCCCTTGGAATCAGCCCCAGCATTTT.

The CDR3 DNA sequence: TGTGCCAGCAGCCGTGGACTAGCGGGAGCAGGGCCAGATACGCAGTATTTT. Residues: CASSRGLAGAGPDTQYF. This chain joins TRBV7-3 and TRBJ2-3; 13 bases map to TRBD2. The CDR3 is made up of 17 amino acids. Germline V gene data show CDR1 as SGHTA and CDR2 as FQGTGA. Trimming at V came to 5 bases and at J to 4 bases, leaving 9 bases not matched to a gene.

This clonotype was seen only once. This chain connects TRBV29-1 to TRBJ1-4, with 7 bases lining up with TRBD1. With 4 bases clipped from V and 2 bases from J, the junction kept 7 bases outside the gene matches. In germline, CDR1 is SQVTM, CDR2 ANQGSEA. The CDR3 length is 15 residues. The CDR3 sequence: CSVGGLGQTNEKLFF. The CDR3 DNA reads TGCAGCGTTGGGGGGCTGGGACAGACTAATGAAAAACTGTTTTTT.

A remark on this clonotype: One end of the junction fails to match germline, which may point to a read error. The rearrangement links TRBV25-1 to TRBJ2-7; 8 positions match TRBD2. Germline CDR1 reads MGHDK; CDR2 reads SYGVNS. The length of the CDR3 is 16 residues. Here the CDR3 reads CACSAPIAGRHYEQYF. The CDR3 region has the DNA TGTGCCTGCAGTGCACCTATAGCGGGACGACACTACGAGCAGTACTTC.

This clonotype was counted many times. The rearrangement joins TRBV24-1 to TRBJ1-5, with D maybe TRBD1 (6 bases). Trimming removed 2 bases at V and 0 bases at J, with 16 bases between. The CDR3 covers 18 residues. The V gene's germline CDR1 is KGHDR and CDR2 SFDVKD. DNA of the CDR3: TGTGCCACCAGTGATTCCCCAACAGGGCATTATAGCAATCAGCCCCAGCATTTT. Encoded protein: CATSDSPTGHYSNQPQHF.